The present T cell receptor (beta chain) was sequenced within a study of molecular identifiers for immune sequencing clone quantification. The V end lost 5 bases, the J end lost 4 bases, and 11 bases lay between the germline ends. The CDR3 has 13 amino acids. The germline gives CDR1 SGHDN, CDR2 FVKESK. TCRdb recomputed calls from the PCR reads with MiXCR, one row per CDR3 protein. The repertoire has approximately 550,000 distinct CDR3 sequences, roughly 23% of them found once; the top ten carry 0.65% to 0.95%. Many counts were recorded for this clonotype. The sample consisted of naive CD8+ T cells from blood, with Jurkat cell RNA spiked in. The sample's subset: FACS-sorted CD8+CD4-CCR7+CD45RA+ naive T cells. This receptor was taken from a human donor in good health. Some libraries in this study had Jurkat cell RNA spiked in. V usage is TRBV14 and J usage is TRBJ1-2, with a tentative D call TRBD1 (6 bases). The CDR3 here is CASSTTGSYGYTF. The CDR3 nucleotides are TGTGCCAGCAGCACCACAGGGTCCTATGGCTACACCTTC. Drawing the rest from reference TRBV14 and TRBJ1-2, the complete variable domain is EAGVTQFPSHSVIEKGQTVTLRCDPISGHDNLYWYRRVMGKEIKFLLHFVKESKQDESGMPNNRFLAERTGGTYSTLKVQPAELEDSGVYFCASSTTGSYGYTFGSGTRLTVV.